The rows below give T cell receptor beta chains drawn from one sample of a study of blood T cell repertoires in COVID-19. The method was immunoSEQ multiplex PCR; TCRdb's version includes in-frame clones alone and lacks a portion of them. The sample contains about 83,000 clones, roughly 90% of which appear only once. The sample comprised peripheral blood. Every receptor here comes from a woman older than 75 with active or convalescent COVID-19. Each CDR3 is given with its conserved first and last residue. D genes are given only for firm matches. The size field is filled for only some rows; it gives once, few, many or a size class.

>TRBV9|TRBJ2-5|TRBD2|NA
TGTGCCAGCAGCCCTCCCGCCGGGGAGCGGGGATGGGGGACCCAGTACTTC
CASSPPAGERGWGTQYF
>TRBV5-1|TRBJ1-1|NA|NA
TGCGCCAGCAGCGGGCAGCTGAACACTGAAGCTTTCTTT
CASSGQLNTEAFF
>TRBV4-1|TRBJ2-3|NA|NA
TGCGCCAGCAGCCAAGACAGGTATACGCAGTATTTT
CASSQDRYTQYF
>TRBV7-2|TRBJ2-1|TRBD1|NA
TGTGCCAGCAGCTTATTCGGACTGGGGACAGGGGTAAATGAGCAGTTCTTC
CASSLFGLGTGVNEQFF
>TRBV11-2|TRBJ2-2|TRBD1|NA
TGTGCCAGCAGCACCAGACAGGGTCTCGGGGAGCTGTTTTTT
CASSTRQGLGELFF
>TRBV30|TRBJ2-3|NA|NA
TGTGCCTGGAGTGTTATGGGCCCAGATACGCAGTATTTT
CAWSVMGPDTQYF
>TRBV9|TRBJ1-2|TRBD1|NA
TGTGCCAGCAGCCCTGGACAGGGGGCTTTTGGCTACACCTTC
CASSPGQGAFGYTF
>TRBV28|TRBJ1-5|NA|NA
TGTGCCAGCAGTTTCACTCGGACTAAAATTCCGATCGCGAAAGGCCAGCCCCAGCATTTT
CASSFTRTKIPIAKGQPQHF
>TRBV30|TRBJ2-7|NA|NA
TGTGCCTGGACCGACACAGGGTTCAACGAGCAGTACTTC
CAWTDTGFNEQYF
>TRBV6-5|TRBJ2-7|NA|NA
TGTGCCAGCAGTTATGGACAGCCCACCGAGCAGTACTTC
CASSYGQPTEQYF
>TRBV28|TRBJ1-5|NA|NA
TGTGCCACCGCCCGGGTTCAGCCCCAGCATTTT
CATARVQPQHF
>TRBV5-1|TRBJ2-1|TRBD1|once
TGCGCCAGCAGCCCGGGACAGGGGGCAGACAATGAGCAGTTCTTC
CASSPGQGADNEQFF
>TRBV14|TRBJ2-1|NA|NA
TGTGCCAGCAGCAAGAAGACTAGAATTGGTGAGCAGTTCTTC
CASSKKTRIGEQFF
>TRBV19|TRBJ1-2|NA|NA
TGTGCCAGTAGTGGACATCCTAACTATGGCTACACCTTC
CASSGHPNYGYTF
>TRBV5-1|TRBJ2-2|TRBD2|NA
TGCGCCAGCAGCTCGTCTAGCGGGTCCGGGGAGCTGTTTTTT
CASSSSSGSGELFF
>TRBV19|TRBJ2-7|TRBD1|NA
TGTGCCAGTAGTCGGGACAGCACCTACGAGCAGTACTTC
CASSRDSTYEQYF
>TRBV5-1|TRBJ1-3|NA|NA
TGCGCCAGCAGCTTGGGGAGCTCTGGAAACACCATATATTTT
CASSLGSSGNTIYF
>TRBV7-2|TRBJ2-2|NA|NA
TGTGCCAGCAGCTTACTCGGTCGCGCCGTACGGAACACCGGGGAGCTGTTTTTT
CASSLLGRAVRNTGELFF
>TRBV3-1/TRBV3-2|TRBJ1-2|TRBD1|once
TGTGCCAGCAGCCTCCGACAGGGGGATGGCTACACCTTC
CASSLRQGDGYTF
>TRBV28|TRBJ1-1|NA|NA
TGTGCCAGCAGTTTATCAGGGGTGAACACTGAAGCTTTCTTT
CASSLSGVNTEAFF
>TRBV30|TRBJ1-2|NA|NA
TGTGCCTGGACTCTGACAGGAGTGGTCTACACCTTC
CAWTLTGVVYTF
>TRBV5-4|TRBJ2-2|NA|NA
TGTGCCAGCAGAGGAGACAGGAACACCGGGGAGCTGTTTTTT
CASRGDRNTGELFF
>TRBV7-2|TRBJ1-4|NA|NA
TGTGCCAGCAGCTTAGACGGGGGGCGGGAAAAACTGTTTTTT
CASSLDGGREKLFF
>TRBV3-1/TRBV3-2|TRBJ1-5|NA|few
TGTGCCAGCAGTCTCCGGGATAATAGCAATCAGCCCCAGCATTTT
CASSLRDNSNQPQHF
>TRBV5-6|TRBJ1-4|NA|NA
TGTGCCAGCAGCATCCTGAGGGCGGGTGAAAAACTGTTTTTT
CASSILRAGEKLFF
>TRBV6-2/TRBV6-3|TRBJ2-3|TRBD1|NA
TGTGCCAGCAGTTACGTCGGACAGGGCCCAGATACGCAGTATTTT
CASSYVGQGPDTQYF
>TRBV7-2|TRBJ1-2|TRBD1|NA
TGTGCCAGCAGCTTTTCAGCCGGGACAGGGGATGGCTACACCTTC
CASSFSAGTGDGYTF
>TRBV3-1/TRBV3-2|TRBJ2-3|TRBD2|NA
TGTGCCAGCAGCCTGGTCCCGGGACTAGGCAAAGGTACGCAGTATTTT
CASSLVPGLGKGTQYF
>TRBV19|TRBJ1-1|TRBD1|NA
TGTGCCAGTAGTATAGGCCCAGACAGGGGCACTGAAGCTTTCTTT
CASSIGPDRGTEAFF
>TRBV14|TRBJ2-2|TRBD2|NA
TGTGCCAGCAGCCAGTGGAGCGGGGGGCGTGGCGGGGAGCTGTTTTTT
CASSQWSGGRGGELFF
>TRBV25-1|TRBJ1-6|NA|NA
TGTGCCAGCAACTATGGCGGCGACTATAATTCACCCCTCCACTTT
CASNYGGDYNSPLHF
>TRBV3-1/TRBV3-2|TRBJ2-1|NA|NA
TGTGCCAGCAGCCCCCAAAAGGTTTTCGTAGCTGGCGAGCAGTTCTTC
CASSPQKVFVAGEQFF
>TRBV19|TRBJ2-1|TRBD2|NA
TGTGCCAGTAGTATAGTAGGAGCGGGGGGCCGAGACAATGAGCAGTTCTTC
CASSIVGAGGRDNEQFF
>TRBV6-5|TRBJ2-7|TRBD1|NA
TGTGCCACCGGGACAGGGGCCTCCTACGAGCAGTACTTC
CATGTGASYEQYF
>TRBV14|TRBJ1-5|NA|NA
TGTGCCAGCAGCCCGGTGCGGGGAAGAGGCAATCAGCCCCAGCATTTT
CASSPVRGRGNQPQHF
>TRBV5-6|TRBJ2-7|TRBD1|NA
TGTGCCAGCAGCTTGGTGGACAGGGTTGCCTACGAGCAGTACTTC
CASSLVDRVAYEQYF
>TRBV11-1|TRBJ2-2|TRBD1|NA
TGTGCCAGCAGCTTAAGCAGGGGGCTGGGCACCGGGGAGCTGTTTTTT
CASSLSRGLGTGELFF
>TRBV7-3|TRBJ2-3|TRBD2|NA
TGTGCCAGCAGCTGGCTAGCGGGGCCCCCACTTGATACGCAGTATTTT
CASSWLAGPPLDTQYF
>TRBV10-3|TRBJ1-3|TRBD1|NA
TGTGCCATTAGACAGGGGATCTCTGGAAACACCATATATTTT
CAIRQGISGNTIYF
>TRBV28|TRBJ2-5|NA|once
TGTGCCAGCAGTCGACAGGTCCAAGAGACCCAGTACTTC
CASSRQVQETQYF
>TRBV4-1|TRBJ1-1|TRBD1|once
TGCGCCAGCAGCCAAGAAACGCAGCAGGGGGGAGCTTTCTTT
CASSQETQQGGAFF
>TRBV6-2/TRBV6-3|TRBJ2-7|NA|few
TGTGCCAGCAGTTACTTATTCGGGTCGTTTCTGTCCGAGCAGTACTTC
CASSYLFGSFLSEQYF
>TRBV19|TRBJ1-4|NA|NA
TGTGCCAGTAGTAAAGGGCCGGACAGAAACCCTGCAACTAATGAAAAACTGTTTTTT
CASSKGPDRNPATNEKLFF
>TRBV19|TRBJ2-7|TRBD1|NA
TGTGCCAGTAGTATGAACAGGGGTCCCTACGAGCAGTACTTC
CASSMNRGPYEQYF
>TRBV3-1/TRBV3-2|TRBJ2-7|NA|NA
TGTGCCAGCAGCTTCCTCGGGGCCTACGAGCAGTACTTC
CASSFLGAYEQYF